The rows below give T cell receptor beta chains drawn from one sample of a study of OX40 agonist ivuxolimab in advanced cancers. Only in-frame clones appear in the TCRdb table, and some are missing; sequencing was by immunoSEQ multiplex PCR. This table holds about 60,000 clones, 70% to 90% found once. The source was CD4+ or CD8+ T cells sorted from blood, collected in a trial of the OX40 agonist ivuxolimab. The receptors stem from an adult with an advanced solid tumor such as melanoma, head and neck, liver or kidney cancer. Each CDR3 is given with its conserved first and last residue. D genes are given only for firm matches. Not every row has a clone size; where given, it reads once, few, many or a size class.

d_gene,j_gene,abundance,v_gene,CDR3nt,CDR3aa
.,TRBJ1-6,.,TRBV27,TGTGCCAGCAGTTTACGGGGCGAAGCTTCACCCCTCCACTTT,CASSLRGEASPLHF
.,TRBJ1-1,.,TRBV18,TGTGCCAGCTCACCTGGCAGGGAGAGCACTGAAGCTTTCTTT,CASSPGRESTEAFF
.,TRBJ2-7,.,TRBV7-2,TGTGCCAGCAGCTTAGGGGCCATTAGGAGGCAGTACTTC,CASSLGAIRRQYF
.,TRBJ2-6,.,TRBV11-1,TGTGCCAGCAGCTTGGCAGGTATGGCCTCTGGGGCCAACGTCCTGACTTTC,CASSLAGMASGANVLTF
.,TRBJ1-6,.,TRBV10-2,TGCGCCAGCAGTGAGCAGGGAAATTCACCCCTCCACTTT,CASSEQGNSPLHF
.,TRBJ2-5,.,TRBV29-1,TGCAGCGTTGAAGGCAGATCCCAAGAGACCCAGTACTTC,CSVEGRSQETQYF
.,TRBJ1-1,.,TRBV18,TGTGCCAGCTCACCGAGGGCTGCTGCTGAAGCTTTCTTT,CASSPRAAAEAFF
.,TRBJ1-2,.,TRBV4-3,TGCGCCAGCAGCTCTTCGGGCGTTGAGACTAACTATGGCTACACCTTC,CASSSSGVETNYGYTF
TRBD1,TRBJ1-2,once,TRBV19,TGTGCCAGTTTCCGGGACAGGGGCTCCTATGGCTACACCTTC,CASFRDRGSYGYTF
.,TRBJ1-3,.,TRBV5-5,TGTGCCAGCAGCTTTATGACCGGAGGGGCAGGAAACACCATATATTTT,CASSFMTGGAGNTIYF
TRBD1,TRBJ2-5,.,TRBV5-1,TGCGCCAGCAGCGCAGGGACAGGGTGGGGCAAAGAGACCCAGTACTTC,CASSAGTGWGKETQYF
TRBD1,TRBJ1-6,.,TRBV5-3,TGTGCCAGAAGCACGATACAGGGGCCCTGTAATTCACCCCTCCACTTT,CARSTIQGPCNSPLHF
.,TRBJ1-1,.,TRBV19,TGTGCCAGTAGTATCGGCCGTACTGAAGCTTTCTTT,CASSIGRTEAFF
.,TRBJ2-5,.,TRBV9,TGTGCCAGCAGCGGACCCGCCCACAGTTGGAACTTC,CASSGPAHSWNF
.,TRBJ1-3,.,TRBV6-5,TGTGCCAGCAGTACCCCCCAGGACACCATATATTTT,CASSTPQDTIYF
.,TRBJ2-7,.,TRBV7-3,TGTGCCAGCAGCTACATTCGGGTGGCCCCTATCTACGAGCAGTACTTC,CASSYIRVAPIYEQYF
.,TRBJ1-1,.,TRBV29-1,TGCAGCGTTGGTAACGCTAACCGAGTCCCTGAAGCTTTCTTT,CSVGNANRVPEAFF
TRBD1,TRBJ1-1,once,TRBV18,TGTGCCAGCTCACGTCAACCGCCCGGGACAGGGGACACTGAAGCTTTCTTT,CASSRQPPGTGDTEAFF
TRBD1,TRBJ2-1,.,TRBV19,TGTGCCAGTACCCCCGGGACAGTTTACAATGAGCAGTTCTTC,CASTPGTVYNEQFF
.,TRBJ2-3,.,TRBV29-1,TGCAGCGTTGACCGCATTAGCACAGATACGCAGTATTTT,CSVDRISTDTQYF
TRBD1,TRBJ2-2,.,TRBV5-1,TGCGCCAGCAGCTTGCACCTGGACAGGGTGGCTAGCGGGGAGCTGTTTTTT,CASSLHLDRVASGELFF